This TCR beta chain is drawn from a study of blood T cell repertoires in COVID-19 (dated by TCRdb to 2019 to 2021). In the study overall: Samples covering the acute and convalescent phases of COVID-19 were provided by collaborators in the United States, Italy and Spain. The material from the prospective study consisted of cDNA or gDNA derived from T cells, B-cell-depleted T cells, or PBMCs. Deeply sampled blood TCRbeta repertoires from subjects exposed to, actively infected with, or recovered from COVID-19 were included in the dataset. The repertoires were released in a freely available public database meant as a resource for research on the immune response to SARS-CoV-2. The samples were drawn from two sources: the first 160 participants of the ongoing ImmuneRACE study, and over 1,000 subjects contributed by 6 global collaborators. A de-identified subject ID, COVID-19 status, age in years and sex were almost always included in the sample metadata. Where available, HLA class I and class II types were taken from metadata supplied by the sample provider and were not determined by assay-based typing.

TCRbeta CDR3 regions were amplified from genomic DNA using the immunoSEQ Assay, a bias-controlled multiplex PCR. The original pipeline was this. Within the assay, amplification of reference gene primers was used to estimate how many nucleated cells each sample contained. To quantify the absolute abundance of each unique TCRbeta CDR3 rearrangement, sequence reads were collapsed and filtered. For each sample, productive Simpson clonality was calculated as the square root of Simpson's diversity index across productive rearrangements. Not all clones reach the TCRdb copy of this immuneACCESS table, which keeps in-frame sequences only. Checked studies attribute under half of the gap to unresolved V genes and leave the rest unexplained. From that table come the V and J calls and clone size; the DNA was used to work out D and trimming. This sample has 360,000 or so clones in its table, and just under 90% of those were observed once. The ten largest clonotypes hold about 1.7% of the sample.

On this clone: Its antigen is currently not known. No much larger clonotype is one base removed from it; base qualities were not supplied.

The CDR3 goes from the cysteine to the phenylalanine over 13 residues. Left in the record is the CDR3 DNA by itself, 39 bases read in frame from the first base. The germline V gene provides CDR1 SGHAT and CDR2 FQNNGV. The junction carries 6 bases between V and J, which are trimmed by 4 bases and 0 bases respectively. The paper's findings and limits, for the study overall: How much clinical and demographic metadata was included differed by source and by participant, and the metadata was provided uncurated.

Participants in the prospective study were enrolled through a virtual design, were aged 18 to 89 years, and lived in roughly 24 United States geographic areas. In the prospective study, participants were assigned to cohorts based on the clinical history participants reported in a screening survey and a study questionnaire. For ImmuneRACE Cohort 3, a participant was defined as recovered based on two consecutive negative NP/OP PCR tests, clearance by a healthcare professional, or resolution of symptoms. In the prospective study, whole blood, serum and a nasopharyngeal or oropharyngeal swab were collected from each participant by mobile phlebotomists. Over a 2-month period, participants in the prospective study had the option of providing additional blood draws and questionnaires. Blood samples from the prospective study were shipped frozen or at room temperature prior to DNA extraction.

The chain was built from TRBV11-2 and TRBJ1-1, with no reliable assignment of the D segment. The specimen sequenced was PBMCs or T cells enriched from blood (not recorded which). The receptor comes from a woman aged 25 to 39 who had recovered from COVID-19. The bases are TGTGCCAGCAGCTCTTATCTGAACACTGAAGCTTTCTTT. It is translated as CASSSYLNTEAFF.